The entry that follows covers one T cell receptor (beta chain) sequence. In germline, CDR1 is SGDLS, CDR2 YYNGEE. This CDR3 region has 18 residues. The V segment lost 3 bases and the J segment 0 bases; nucleotides outside the gene matches: 10. The data stem from a study of blood T cell repertoires in COVID-19. For the study at large: Samples came from the United States, Italy and Spain, spanning acute and convalescent COVID-19. The cDNA or gDNA used as material had been derived from T cells, B-cell-depleted T cells, or PBMCs.

Produced via immunoSEQ multiplex PCR; TCRdb's table is partial and in-frame only. The sample holds 250,000 to 350,000 clones, about 90% seen once. The rearrangement uses TRBV9 and TRBJ2-2, with 8 bases matching TRBD1. This TCR was sampled from a woman between 50 and 59 years old who had recovered from COVID-19. The sample taken for sequencing was peripheral blood. DNA of the CDR3: TGTGCCAGCAGCGCCTTCGTCGGACAGGGATCGAACACCGGGGAGCTGTTTTTT. It codes for CASSAFVGQGSNTGELFF.